This entry lists 8 T cell receptor beta chains sequenced from one sample in a study of blood T cell repertoires in COVID-19. Profiled with immunoSEQ multiplex PCR; TCRdb holds only in-frame clones, not every one. This table holds around 330,000 clones, roughly 88% found once. The sequenced sample consisted of peripheral blood. The receptors were sampled from a woman aged 45-65 years with active or convalescent COVID-19.

The chain joins TRBV10-3 to TRBJ1-5; D is possibly TRBD1 (5 bases). Looked up from germline, CDR1 is ENHRY and CDR2 is SYGVKD. CDR3 length: 12 residues. The V end was cut by 2 bases, the J end by 6 bases, with 5 bases between. The CDR3 region is CAISEGAQPQHF. The CDR3 nucleotides read TGTGCCATCAGTGAGGGGGCTCAGCCCCAGCATTTT.

J is TRBJ1-6 and V is TRBV7-2; D remains ambiguous. The V end lost 0 bases, the J end lost 8 bases, and 11 bases lay between the germline ends. The germline V gene encodes CDR1 SGHTA and CDR2 FQGNSA. This CDR3 comprises 15 residues. CDR3 amino acids: CASSLAGIGDSPLHF. The CDR3 nucleotides are TGTGCCAGCAGCTTAGCGGGGATCGGGGATTCACCCCTCCACTTT.

This rearrangement joins TRBV6-2 or TRBV6-3 to TRBJ2-7; a possible D gene is TRBD1 (7 bases). There are 13 residues in the CDR3. Germline V gives CDR1 MNHEY, CDR2 SVGEGT. V shed 4 bases and J shed 4 bases, with 11 bases lying between them. CDR3 nucleotides: TGTGCCAGCAGTTCAGGGGGGAGATACGAGCAGTACTTC. Translating gives CASSSGGRYEQYF.

The genes are TRBV6-1 and TRBJ2-7; 15 bases align to TRBD2. CDR1 is MNHNS and CDR2 is SASEGT in the germline V gene. The trim removed 4 bases at V and 4 bases at J, leaving 8 bases unmatched. There are 17 residues in the CDR3. The CDR3 DNA follows: TGTGCCAGCAGTGGGCTTCTGGGACTAGCGGGGGGTTACGAGCAGTACTTC. This gives the protein CASSGLLGLAGGYEQYF.

This clone was observed a handful of times. V and J are TRBV3-1 (or the pseudogene TRBV3-2) and TRBJ1-4, with 10 bases matching TRBD1. This CDR3 comprises 17 residues. Germline V lookup: CDR1 LGHDT, CDR2 YNNKEL (reference sequence). Trimming removed 2 bases from V and 1 base from J; junction bases left unmatched: 4. CDR3 amino acids: CASSQRTGGLTNEKLFF. Written as DNA, the CDR3 is TGTGCCAGCAGCCAACGGACAGGGGGGTTAACTAATGAAAAACTGTTTTTT.

The gene calls are TRBV6-1 and TRBJ1-5; TRBD1 aligns across 10 bases. Germline loops: CDR1 MNHNS, CDR2 SASEGT. This CDR3 has 15 amino acids. V was pared by 3 bases and J by 5 bases, with 4 bases of the junction left unmatched. The CDR3: CASSDRDRGHQPQHF. In DNA form, the CDR3 reads TGTGCCAGCAGTGATCGGGACAGGGGCCATCAGCCCCAGCATTTT.

This CDR3 reads CASSLVTGVDEQYF. The DNA of the CDR3 is TGCGCCAGCAGCTTGGTGACAGGGGTGGACGAGCAGTACTTC. The rearrangement joins TRBV5-1 to TRBJ2-7; TRBD1 matches 8 bases. Germline assignment: CDR1 SGHRS and CDR2 YFSETQ. This CDR3 spans 14 amino acids. V lost 0 bases to trimming and J lost 5 bases; unmatched junction nucleotides: 4.

This rearrangement joins TRBV4-1 to TRBJ1-5; the D is unclear. V lost 0 bases, J lost 1 base, and 4 bases lay in between. The CDR3 consists of 14 residues. Germline V lookup: CDR1 MGHRA, CDR2 YSYEKL. The CDR3 is CASSQERSNQPQHF. CDR3 sequence (DNA): TGCGCCAGCAGCCAAGAGAGGAGCAATCAGCCCCAGCATTTT.